This T cell receptor (beta chain) originates from a study of T cells in Graves' hyperthyroidism and ophthalmopathy. Across the study: The authors collected peripheral blood at initial diagnosis, before any treatment.

Stable Graves' hyperthyroidism meant no ophthalmopathy progression within 18 months. Exclusion criteria comprised uncontrolled infection, other autoimmune disease, pregnancy or lactation. Findings of the study overall: Among clonotypes expanded in thyroid above 0.001, most were also found in blood.

There are 15 residues in the CDR3. Trimming shortened V by 5 bases and J by 1 base, and 16 bases separated the two germline ends. The germline V gene encodes CDR1 DFQATT and CDR2 SNEGSKA (reference sequence). Template material for amplifying TCR beta CDR3 regions consisted of RNA transcripts. Researchers ran a first-round RT-PCR on the TCR CDR3 using the HTBI primer set. TCRdb itself ran the multiplex PCR reads through MiXCR, one entry per CDR3 protein. Here the sample spans 460,000 or so distinct CDR3 sequences, approximately 15% being singletons. Note on this clonotype: The antigen is not known.

The chain carries TRBV20-1 and TRBJ2-3, with D perhaps TRBD2 (5 bases). The specimen sequenced was blood. The source of this sequence is a young woman with Graves' hyperthyroidism. The CDR3 bases are TGCAGTGCTTCGAAACCACTAGGGCGCACAGATACGCAGTATTTT. Residues: CSASKPLGRTDTQYF.